What follows are 24 T cell receptor beta chains derived from one specimen sequenced in a study of blood T cell repertoires in COVID-19 (dated by TCRdb to the early 2020s). The library was produced with the immunoSEQ multiplex PCR assay. The table comes from immuneACCESS by way of TCRdb, which keeps in-frame sequences with V and J called. Part of the clones is missing from these tables; in studies checked, under half for an unresolved V gene and the rest for unknown reasons. A total of 300,000 to 450,000 clones appear in this sample, roughly 85% of them only once. Roughly 3.9% of the sample is held by the ten biggest clonotypes. Sample: peripheral blood. Receptors originate from a young woman with acute or convalescent COVID-19.

The rearrangement uses TRBV6-4 and TRBJ2-1, with D perhaps matching TRBD2 (6 bases). Trimming stripped 4 bases from V and 6 bases from J, with 7 bases between. CDR1 is MRHNA, CDR2 SNTAGT, per germline. The CDR3 sequence is 12 residues long. For the CDR3, the DNA is TGTGCCAGCAGTGGGGGAGGCAATGAGCAGTTCTTC. As protein: CASSGGGNEQFF.

The rearrangement joins TRBV4-2 to TRBJ2-7, with 11 bases identical to TRBD1. With 0 bases clipped from V and 0 bases from J, the junction kept 13 bases outside the gene matches. Per germline, CDR1 LGHNA and CDR2 YNFKEQ. The CDR3 length is 20 residues. CDR3 sequence reads: CASSQDMGTGGLAASYEQYF. Written as DNA, the CDR3 is TGTGCCAGCAGCCAAGATATGGGGACAGGGGGTCTAGCGGCCTCCTACGAGCAGTACTTC.

The chain joins TRBV5-4 to TRBJ2-3, with 12 bases matching TRBD2. The germline V gene encodes CDR1 SGHNT and CDR2 YYREEE (reference sequence). The CDR3 is 16 residues long. V shed 4 bases and J 4 bases; nucleotides not matched to a gene: 7. The CDR3 sequence is CASSPPSGREADTQYF. The CDR3 nucleotides are TGTGCCAGCAGCCCCCCTAGCGGGAGGGAAGCAGATACGCAGTATTTT.

The chain combines TRBV2 with TRBJ1-2, with 9 bases lining up with TRBD1. V gave up 2 bases and J gave up 4 bases; unmatched junction bases: 5. This CDR3 region has 15 residues. Germline V gives CDR1 SNHLY, CDR2 FYNNEI. CDR3 DNA: TGTGCCAGCAGTGAATCCCGGACAGGGGCCTATGGCTACACCTTC. Its translation is CASSESRTGAYGYTF.

The rearrangement joins TRBV5-1 to TRBJ2-2; 8 positions agree with TRBD1. The CDR3 contains 17 residues. Germline CDR1 reads SGHRS; CDR2 reads YFSETQ. With 3 bases clipped from V and 1 base from J, the junction kept 8 bases outside the gene matches. Written as DNA, the CDR3 is TGCGCCAGCAGCTCAACTCTGACAGGGGTGAACACCGGGGAGCTGTTTTTT. Encoded protein: CASSSTLTGVNTGELFF.

The CDR3 DNA is TGTGCCAGCTCACCAGGGGTGGGGGGACGAGTCGCTTTCTTT. This gives the protein CASSPGVGGRVAFF. V usage is TRBV18 and J usage is TRBJ1-1; tentative D call: TRBD1 (5 bases). The V gene lost 2 bases and the J gene lost 11 bases, with 18 bases spanning the gap. The CDR3 extends over 14 amino acids. From germline, CDR1 is KGHSH and CDR2 LQKENI.

The V call is TRBV7-2, the J call TRBJ1-1, with TRBD1 identical over 7 bases. The CDR3 runs 14 residues. J was trimmed by 5 bases and V by 5 bases; bases with no gene match: 8. Germline CDR1 is SGHTA and CDR2 is FQGNSA. CDR3 nucleotide sequence: TGTGCCAGCAGCCCGACAGGGAGTAAGACTGAAGCTTTCTTT. Translating it yields CASSPTGSKTEAFF.

The V call is TRBV27, the J call TRBJ2-7; TRBD2 aligns across 11 bases. V was clipped by 4 bases and J by 3 bases; unmatched bases: 2. In germline, CDR1 is MNHEY, CDR2 SMNVEV (reference sequence). The CDR3 covers 14 residues. This CDR3 reads CASSSGTSGYEQYF. The CDR3 nucleotides are TGTGCCAGCAGTTCCGGGACTAGCGGCTACGAGCAGTACTTC.

J is TRBJ1-2 and V is TRBV5-8, with TRBD1 as a possible D gene (6 bases). Germline assignment: CDR1 SGHTS and CDR2 YDEGEE. This CDR3 has 13 amino acids. V dropped 3 bases and J dropped 6 bases, with 12 bases sitting between them. CDR3 DNA sequence: TGTGCCAGCAGCTACTGGGACATTAATGGCTACACCTTC. Its protein is CASSYWDINGYTF.

The rearrangement joins TRBV5-1 to TRBJ1-5, with TRBD1 matching over 7 bases. The germline V gene has CDR1 SGHRS and CDR2 YFSETQ. The CDR3 spans 19 residues. Trimming removed 0 bases from V and 0 bases from J; junction bases left unmatched: 12. In DNA form, the CDR3 reads TGCGCCAGCAGCTTGGGGCCACAGGGGTCCACTGCTAGCAATCAGCCCCAGCATTTT. This gives the protein CASSLGPQGSTASNQPQHF.

This clone was observed a few times. The V gene is TRBV19, the J gene TRBJ1-1, with a weak D call TRBD1 (5 bases). The CDR3 consists of 14 residues. The germline CDR1 and CDR2 sequences are LNHDA and SQIVND (reference sequence). V was pared by 2 bases and J by 6 bases, with 13 bases between. Here the CDR3 reads CASSISREVPEAFF. CDR3 nucleotides: TGTGCCAGTAGTATATCCAGGGAAGTGCCTGAAGCTTTCTTT.

The chain employs TRBV10-1 and TRBJ2-3, with D perhaps matching TRBD1 (5 bases). The CDR3 contains 14 residues. V was cut by 7 bases and J by 6 bases, with 17 bases left in between. CDR1 is WNHNN, CDR2 SYGVQD, per germline (reference sequence). CDR3 sequence: CASTQDTQWDTQYF. The CDR3 DNA sequence: TGCGCCAGCACCCAGGACACTCAGTGGGATACGCAGTATTTT.

With respect to this clone: This sample includes further DNA sequences coding for the same CDR3. The chain carries TRBV5-1 and TRBJ2-3, with 8 bases matching TRBD2. V lost 2 bases to trimming and J lost 5 bases; unmatched junction nucleotides: 4. CDR1 and CDR2 (germline): SGHRS, YFSETQ. This CDR3 spans 14 amino acids. The chain's CDR3 is CASSLGLAGDTQYF. The CDR3 DNA reads TGCGCCAGCAGCTTAGGACTAGCAGGAGATACGCAGTATTTT.

The rearrangement links TRBV19 to TRBJ1-5; 8 nucleotides agree with TRBD1. Per the germline V gene, CDR1 is LNHDA and CDR2 is SQIVND (reference sequence). This CDR3 has 15 amino acids. The ends lost 5 bases at V and 3 bases at J; junction bases unmatched: 6. The CDR3 is CASSFRQGNNQPQHF. For the CDR3, the DNA is TGTGCCAGTAGTTTTCGACAGGGGAACAATCAGCCCCAGCATTTT.

This chain connects TRBV19 to TRBJ2-2; possible D gene TRBD2, 6 bases. Germline values: CDR1 LNHDA, CDR2 SQIVND (reference sequence). V was pared by 6 bases and J by 5 bases, with 10 bases between. This CDR3 comprises 13 residues. Here the CDR3 reads CASRAGGTGELFF. CDR3 sequence (DNA): TGTGCCAGTAGGGCTGGGGGGACCGGGGAGCTGTTTTTT.

The gene calls are TRBV5-1 and TRBJ2-3, with D perhaps matching TRBD1 (6 bases). CDR3 size: 14 residues. V shed 4 bases and J shed 2 bases, with 11 bases lying between them. From germline, CDR1 is SGHRS and CDR2 YFSETQ. This CDR3 is CASSPGHITDTQYF. CDR3 sequence (DNA): TGCGCCAGCAGCCCGGGACATATCACAGATACGCAGTATTTT.

The chain links TRBV7-9 to TRBJ1-5, with 9 bases identical to TRBD1. Germline CDR1 SEHNR, CDR2 FQNEAQ (reference sequence). There are 18 residues in the CDR3. Trimming at V came to 5 bases and at J to 1 base, leaving 12 bases not matched to a gene. The CDR3, as DNA: TGTGCCAGCAGCACAGCCTGGACAGGGGAAAGCAGCAATCAGCCCCAGCATTTT. This sequence encodes CASSTAWTGESSNQPQHF.

This chain links TRBV7-6 with TRBJ2-2, with 11 bases fitting TRBD2. The germline gives CDR1 SGHVS, CDR2 FNYEAQ. Germline trimming cut 5 bases from V and 4 bases from J; bases unmatched to any gene: 3. CDR3 size: 15 residues. The CDR3: CASSAGLAGTGELFF. DNA of the CDR3: TGTGCCAGCAGCGCAGGACTAGCGGGCACCGGGGAGCTGTTTTTT.

The gene calls are TRBV27 and TRBJ1-1; maybe TRBD1 (5 bases). Looked up from germline, CDR1 is MNHEY and CDR2 is SMNVEV (reference sequence). V shed 7 bases and J shed 0 bases, with 12 bases lying between them. The CDR3 extends over 14 amino acids. DNA of the CDR3: TGTGCCAGCACTCGGGGGGATATGAACACTGAAGCTTTCTTT. It codes for CASTRGDMNTEAFF.

The rearrangement uses TRBV15 and TRBJ2-2; 7 bases are a match to TRBD1. The germline CDR1 and CDR2 sequences are LNHNV and YYDKDF (reference sequence). CDR3 length: 16 amino acids. V shed 3 bases and J 4 bases; nucleotides not matched to a gene: 8. The CDR3 reads CATSRGKGALTGELFF. The CDR3, as DNA: TGTGCCACCAGCAGGGGAAAGGGGGCGCTCACCGGGGAGCTGTTTTTT.

This chain uses TRBV27 with TRBJ2-7; TRBD2 is a possible D gene (6 bases). Trimming shortened V by 3 bases and J by 6 bases, and 18 bases separated the two germline ends. Germline V gene data show CDR1 as MNHEY and CDR2 as SMNVEV (reference sequence). CDR3 length: 15 amino acids. In DNA, the CDR3 is TGTGCCAGCAGTTTTCGAGGTCTAGTCGGGGGCGAGCAGTACTTC. It encodes CASSFRGLVGGEQYF.

This clone was observed a handful of times. V is TRBV6-4 and J is TRBJ2-3; TRBD1 matches 7 bases. The CDR3 covers 14 residues. The germline CDR1 and CDR2 sequences are MRHNA and SNTAGT. The junction had 6 bases not matched to a gene; V was cut back by 6 bases and J by 3 bases. CDR3 loop: CASRQGLSTDTQYF. The DNA of the CDR3 is TGTGCCAGCAGACAGGGGTTGAGTACAGATACGCAGTATTTT.

The chain employs TRBV6-5 and TRBJ1-1, with D possibly TRBD1 on 6 matching bases. The germline V gene has CDR1 MNHEY and CDR2 SVGAGI. V was cut by 6 bases and J by 6 bases, with 20 bases left in between. CDR3 length: 15 amino acids. The CDR3 loop reads CASRNHRERDAEAFF. DNA for the CDR3: TGTGCCAGCAGAAATCACAGGGAGAGGGACGCTGAAGCTTTCTTT.

This clone was recorded only once. The chain recombines TRBV30 with TRBJ2-7; weak D call: TRBD1 (5 bases). V was trimmed by 3 bases and J by 3 bases, leaving 21 bases between them. The germline gives CDR1 GTSNPN, CDR2 SVGIG (reference sequence). This CDR3 is built from 16 residues. DNA for the CDR3: TGTGCCTGGAGGCCTCGGTTGGGGCAGGGCAGCTACGAGCAGTACTTC. It is translated as CAWRPRLGQGSYEQYF.